This T cell receptor beta chain was recorded in a study of tumor-infiltrating lymphocytes in primary liver carcinoma (dated by TCRdb to 2015 to 2018). Broadly, across the study: Of the five patients (three men and two women, aged 30 to 69 years), four had hepatocellular carcinoma and one had combined HCC and intrahepatic cholangiocarcinoma. TCRbeta repertoire sequencing covered 35 specimens from 5 patients: about 25 tumor regions, 5 adjacent noncancerous liver tissues and 5 peripheral blood samples. Technical replicate repertoires showed high reproducibility, with mean shared-clone rates around 0.9 and correlation coefficients above 0.95. Across five regions of each liver tumor, along with adjacent normal tissue and blood, the study brought together TCRbeta repertoire sequencing, expression microarrays and whole-exome sequencing. Each sample produced about 3.5 to 7.13 million productive TCRbeta reads, and read depth showed no significant difference between tissue types. Tumors of the five patients were stage T1-T3 N0M0 with maximum diameters of about 4.2 to 10 cm. Points the paper makes about the study in general: Since the samples were bulk and unsorted, there was no way to compare CD4+ and CD8+ T cell repertoires. Consistent with antigen-driven expansion, pairs of tumor regions showed higher repertoire overlap (mean about 35%) than either tumor-adjacent pairs (approximately 17%) or tumor-blood pairs (roughly 15%). Because only the TCR beta chain was sequenced and unpaired alpha chains were not captured, true repertoire diversity is likely underestimated. The top 250 clones made up a significantly larger repertoire fraction in tumors than in blood (p = 0.039). With just four or five patients in the study, the authors point out that the findings should be validated in a larger study.

A note on this clonotype: Its antigen remains undetermined. A read error may produce the germline difference seen at one junction end.

The germline V gene (reference sequence) specifies MNHNY as CDR1 and SVGAGI as CDR2. Inclusive of the bounding cysteine and phenylalanine, the CDR3 is 14 residues long. Only CDR3 DNA remains: 42 bases, in frame from the first base. Without any cell sorting, total RNA and DNA were co-extracted from about 21-30 mg of bulk tissue using the AllPrep DNA/RNA mini kit. About 5 patients with histopathologically diagnosed primary liver carcinoma underwent surgical resection in China between 2015 and 2016. Chronic HBV infection was present in the patients, and the patients were treatment-naive at sampling. Pieces of fresh tumor and adjacent tissue were cut in half, with one half kept in RNAlater at -80 degrees C and the other half sent for histology. A constant-region primer and ProtoScript II reverse transcriptase were used to reverse-transcribe TCRbeta-specific cDNA from around 540 ng total RNA. TCRbeta libraries were built with three nested multiplex PCR rounds, a slightly modified ARM-PCR procedure. Each of the first two PCR rounds ran for roughly 9 cycles using multiplex TRBV1-TRBV30 forward primers together with a Cbeta reverse primer. Sample barcodes and Illumina adapters were added in a final 25-cycle PCR with Deep VentR polymerase. Before sequencing, amplicons between 200 and 500 bp were purified from gel using a QIAquick gel extraction kit. TCRbeta amplicons were sequenced on an Illumina HiSeq 2500 with 250-bp paired-end reads. From the authors' description of their analysis: Trimmomatic v0.33 was used to quality-trim the reads, and FLASH v1.2.11 was used to merge paired reads so that full CDR3 sequences could be recovered. MiGEC v1.2.1b assigned V, D and J germline segments to the rearranged TCRbeta sequences. Clonotype statistics and Shannon-Wiener diversity indices were calculated with VDJtools v1.0.0. To reduce sampling bias, subsequent analyses other than the diversity analysis used only the 250 most abundant clonotypes in each sample. Clones were called with MiXCR by TCRdb after fastp trimmed the public reads at Q25, and only in-frame beta chains were retained. One record per CDR3 amino acid sequence lists the most common genes and DNA. The V and J calls were not made by the authors but by TCRdb's processing. Here the sample has approximately 88,000 distinct CDR3 sequences; less than 75% occur a single time. The top ten clones comprise around 27% of the sample.

This TCR was sampled from a middle-aged man with primary liver carcinoma and hepatitis B virus infection. Source material: tumor-adjacent normal liver tissue. This chain joins TRBV6-6 to TRBJ2-2, with TRBD1 perhaps the D gene, on 6 matching bases. The sequenced DNA: TGTGCCAGCTTACGGGACACTCTCACCGGGGTGCTGTTTTTT. This gives the protein CASLRDTLTGVLFF.